Listed below are T cell receptor beta chains from one sample, sequenced in a study of T cell changes during pregnancy in multiple sclerosis. Method: immunoSEQ multiplex PCR; TCRdb's copy keeps in-frame clones and lacks some. Of under 45,000 clones listed, roughly 88% are singletons. The sequenced sample was CD8+ T cells from peripheral blood mononuclear cells, obtained in the first trimester of pregnancy. The receptors were sampled from a female donor with multiple sclerosis, enrolled in a pregnancy study. Each CDR3 is given without its conserved first and last residue. Only some rows state a clone size, as once, few, many or a class for expanded clones.

J gene: TRBJ1-3
V gene: TRBV7-8
clone size: .
CDR3 protein: ASSSTPLRAGNTIY

J gene: TRBJ1-2
V gene: TRBV27
clone size: .
CDR3 protein: ASSLSMAETVNGYT

J gene: TRBJ1-4
V gene: TRBV15
clone size: .
CDR3 protein: ATRRQALSEKLF

J gene: TRBJ2-7
V gene: TRBV11-2
clone size: .
CDR3 protein: ASTLAGDYEQY

J gene: TRBJ1-1
V gene: TRBV6-5
clone size: .
CDR3 protein: ASSYPPGHPNTEAF

J gene: TRBJ2-1
V gene: TRBV9
clone size: .
CDR3 protein: ASSLTGGAGEQF

J gene: TRBJ1-2
V gene: TRBV4-2
clone size: .
CDR3 protein: ASSQDRGYGYT

J gene: TRBJ2-2
V gene: TRBV29-1
clone size: .
CDR3 protein: SVSRANTGELF

J gene: TRBJ2-7
V gene: TRBV5-6
clone size: .
CDR3 protein: ASSVVGAYEQY

J gene: TRBJ1-2
V gene: TRBV4-3
clone size: .
CDR3 protein: ASSQDGDMEVYT

J gene: TRBJ2-7
V gene: TRBV2
clone size: .
CDR3 protein: ASNRRSYEQY

J gene: TRBJ1-2
V gene: TRBV9
clone size: .
CDR3 protein: ASSVDRGGSGYGYT

J gene: TRBJ1-3
V gene: TRBV7-2
clone size: .
CDR3 protein: ASSPTGAFSGNTIY

J gene: TRBJ2-1
V gene: TRBV5-6
clone size: .
CDR3 protein: ASSIGTLGGEQF

J gene: TRBJ1-3
V gene: TRBV6-5
clone size: .
CDR3 protein: ASKSRQGFSDTIY

J gene: TRBJ2-7
V gene: TRBV11-3
clone size: .
CDR3 protein: ASSSRTSGDTYEQY

J gene: TRBJ2-7
V gene: TRBV6-1
clone size: .
CDR3 protein: ASSGGTGISYEQY

J gene: TRBJ2-2
V gene: TRBV9
clone size: once
CDR3 protein: ASSGRTGQTGELF

J gene: TRBJ2-7
V gene: TRBV19
clone size: .
CDR3 protein: ASSITLQATLSSYEQY

J gene: TRBJ2-5
V gene: TRBV7-2
clone size: .
CDR3 protein: ASSLVAGGQETQY

J gene: TRBJ2-4
V gene: TRBV5-1
clone size: .
CDR3 protein: ASSLEGLQNIQY

J gene: TRBJ2-3
V gene: TRBV5-5
clone size: .
CDR3 protein: ASSPPPGLSTDTQY

J gene: TRBJ2-5
V gene: TRBV5-6
clone size: .
CDR3 protein: ASSLYSQETQY

J gene: TRBJ2-1
V gene: TRBV6-4
clone size: .
CDR3 protein: ASSGEKYNEQF

J gene: TRBJ2-1
V gene: TRBV6-6
clone size: .
CDR3 protein: ASSYEGTSTGDEQF

J gene: TRBJ1-2
V gene: TRBV4-3
clone size: .
CDR3 protein: ASSQGTGYNYGYT

J gene: TRBJ2-7
V gene: TRBV6-5
clone size: .
CDR3 protein: ASSHRGPYEQY

J gene: TRBJ2-7
V gene: TRBV4-1
clone size: .
CDR3 protein: ASSHLGREQY

J gene: TRBJ1-1
V gene: TRBV27
clone size: .
CDR3 protein: ASSLGGQGASEAF

J gene: TRBJ1-5
V gene: TRBV7-8
clone size: .
CDR3 protein: ASSLEGGIGQPQH

J gene: TRBJ2-1
V gene: TRBV6-4
clone size: .
CDR3 protein: ASSEQGGFTSEQF

J gene: TRBJ1-4
V gene: TRBV19
clone size: .
CDR3 protein: ASNSGSAGEKLF

J gene: TRBJ2-1
V gene: TRBV4-3
clone size: many
CDR3 protein: ASSLTSGEYNEQF

J gene: TRBJ2-6
V gene: TRBV9
clone size: .
CDR3 protein: ASSAGVQSSGANVLT

J gene: TRBJ2-3
V gene: TRBV19
clone size: .
CDR3 protein: ASTPGQTSTDTQY

J gene: TRBJ2-7
V gene: TRBV5-4
clone size: .
CDR3 protein: ASSPGTGNVY

J gene: TRBJ1-1
V gene: TRBV19
clone size: .
CDR3 protein: ASSPRRGPSTEAF

J gene: TRBJ1-5
V gene: TRBV7-6
clone size: .
CDR3 protein: ASSLSPLSNQPQH

J gene: TRBJ2-3
V gene: TRBV6-4
clone size: .
CDR3 protein: ASSDGRDTDTQY

J gene: TRBJ2-2
V gene: TRBV4-3
clone size: .
CDR3 protein: ASSPGTRSYTGELF

J gene: TRBJ2-7
V gene: TRBV5-6
clone size: .
CDR3 protein: ASSSGTALYEQY

J gene: TRBJ1-1
V gene: TRBV27
clone size: .
CDR3 protein: ASSATTGGTEAF

J gene: TRBJ1-2
V gene: TRBV20-1
clone size: .
CDR3 protein: SAMDRAGYT

J gene: TRBJ2-1
V gene: TRBV4-3
clone size: .
CDR3 protein: ASSQASYSGGHYNEQF

J gene: TRBJ2-3
V gene: TRBV9
clone size: .
CDR3 protein: ASSAGLAGGPTDTQY

J gene: TRBJ1-2
V gene: TRBV7-2
clone size: .
CDR3 protein: ASSSSPGTGPESYGYT

J gene: TRBJ2-2
V gene: TRBV7-3
clone size: .
CDR3 protein: ASSLGGNTGELF

J gene: TRBJ1-1
V gene: TRBV7-2
clone size: few
CDR3 protein: ASSPPGQGGTEAF

J gene: TRBJ2-7
V gene: TRBV4-2
clone size: .
CDR3 protein: ASSAPGVPYEQY

J gene: TRBJ1-4
V gene: TRBV9
clone size: .
CDR3 protein: ASSDRVTNEKLF

J gene: TRBJ1-2
V gene: TRBV29-1
clone size: .
CDR3 protein: SVGPGNDGYT

J gene: TRBJ2-3
V gene: TRBV6-6
clone size: .
CDR3 protein: ASSTSGEPRTDTQY

J gene: TRBJ1-2
V gene: TRBV7-9
clone size: .
CDR3 protein: ASSPDMPQDT

J gene: TRBJ2-5
V gene: TRBV15
clone size: .
CDR3 protein: ATSRVWDRVNQETQY

J gene: TRBJ1-1
V gene: TRBV13
clone size: .
CDR3 protein: ASTAGGRTEAF